Each of the 21 T cell receptor beta chains below was sequenced from the same sample in a study of T cells in women clearing cervical HPV infection. Clones were sequenced by immunoSEQ multiplex PCR, and TCRdb holds only the in-frame ones, with some missing. This listing includes over 15,000 clones. The specimen sequenced was blood buffy coat. The origin of the receptors is a woman aged 18-70 years with a cervical HPV16 infection that either progressed to CIN3+ or cleared (not recorded which).

As to this clone: The read finishes 3 residues shy of the CDR3 end, and the germline J gene is used to complete it. The chain uses TRBV2 and TRBJ1-2, with 9 bases aligning to TRBD1. Trimming took 6 bases from V and 1 from J; bases not matched to a gene: 3. The CDR3 loop spans 14 amino acids. Germline CDR1 reads SNHLY; CDR2 reads FYNNEI. The CDR3 DNA, read in part, is TGTGCCAGCAGGGGACAGGGTTTTAACTATGGC. This sequence encodes CASRGQGFNYG. The entire CDR3 is CASRGQGFNYGYTF.

Regarding this clone: The CDR3 goes on 3 residues after the read ends, and that part is filled in from the germline J gene. V and J are TRBV10-1 and TRBJ2-3; 9 nucleotides align to TRBD1. Germline CDR1 WNHNN, CDR2 SYGVQD (reference sequence). The CDR3 length is 15 residues. The V gene end was trimmed by 3 bases and the J gene end by 2 bases; junction bases not matched to a gene: 3. CDR3 amino acids: CASSEYRGPTDTQYF. The part of the CDR3 DNA that was read is TGCGCCAGCAGTGAATACAGGGGGCCCACAGATACG.

On this clone: The missing CDR3 end, 3 residues past where the read stops, is filled in from the germline J gene. The chain couples TRBV5-1 to TRBJ2-2; no firm D call. Germline V gives CDR1 SGHRS, CDR2 YFSETQ. Trimming shortened V by 1 base and J by 4 bases, and 5 bases separated the two germline ends. CDR3 size: 13 residues. CDR3 in amino acids: CASSLLSTGELFF. The sequenced CDR3 bases are TGCGCCAGCAGCTTGCTCAGCACCGGGGAG.

Concerning this clone itself: Read coverage stops 3 residues before the CDR3 terminus; the germline J gene supplies the remainder. V is TRBV7-2 and J is TRBJ1-2; 9 nucleotides line up with TRBD1. CDR1 SGHTA and CDR2 FQGNSA come from the germline V gene. There are 13 residues in the CDR3. This CDR3 is CASSLTGGEGYTF. Incomplete CDR3 DNA: TGTGCCAGCAGTCTTACAGGGGGCGAGGGC. The whole variable domain, remainder taken from reference TRBV7-2 and TRBJ1-2, is GAGVSQSPSNKVTEKGKDVELRCDPISGHTALYWYRQSLGQGLEFLIYFQGNSAPDKSGLPSDRFSAERTGGSVSTLTIQRTQQEDSAVYLCASSLTGGEGYTFGSGTRLTVV.

Concerning this clone itself: Coverage ceases 3 residues before the CDR3 finishes, and the germline J gene fills in the end. The chain joins TRBV10-3 to TRBJ1-2; D might be TRBD1 (5 bases). The CDR3 loop spans 15 amino acids. In germline, CDR1 is ENHRY, CDR2 SYGVKD. CDR3 sequence: CAIRNADKDLGGYTF. CDR3 bases read: TGTGCCATCAGGAACGCGGACAAGGATCTAGGGGGC.

A note on this clone: The DNA ends 3 residues before the CDR3 does, and the rest of the CDR3 is filled in from the germline J gene. The V gene is TRBV20-1, the J gene TRBJ1-2; 7 nucleotides line up with TRBD1. After removal of 1 base from V and 4 bases from J, the junction contained 6 bases not matched to a gene. Germline lookup yields CDR1 DFQATT and CDR2 SNEGSKA (reference sequence). The CDR3 runs 14 residues. CDR3 sequence reads: CSARAPGQPYGYTF. The sequenced part of the CDR3 DNA is TGCAGTGCTAGAGCACCGGGACAGCCCTATGGC.

Remarks on this clone: The CDR3 end falls 3 residues outside the read, so it is completed with the germline J gene. The rearrangement links TRBV6-1 to TRBJ1-2; D might be TRBD1 (5 bases). The CDR3 loop spans 19 amino acids. Germline lookup yields CDR1 MNHNS and CDR2 SASEGT. The CDR3 reads CASSEEGRGSSAQVRGYTF. The sequenced CDR3 bases are TGTGCCAGCAGTGAAGAGGGGCGCGGCAGCTCCGCCCAAGTACGGGGC.

A note on this clone: Sequencing ends 3 residues short of the CDR3 end; the germline J gene provides the rest. V is TRBV7-8 and J is TRBJ2-3; TRBD2 agrees at 9 bases. This CDR3 region has 18 residues. V lost 5 bases to trimming and J lost 2 bases; unmatched junction nucleotides: 14. Germline CDR1 SGHVS, CDR2 FQNEAQ. The CDR3 sequence: CASSPVAGAIRSTDTQYF. The sequenced part of the CDR3 DNA is TGTGCCAGCAGCCCTGTAGCGGGGGCGATTCGATCCACAGATACG.

A note on this clone: The read stops 3 residues short of the end of the CDR3; the missing end is completed from the germline J gene. This chain joins TRBV19 and TRBJ1-2; D is perhaps TRBD1 (5 bases). The CDR3 spans 15 residues. The germline gives CDR1 LNHDA, CDR2 SQIVND (reference sequence). The CDR3 bases that were read are TGTGCCAGTAGTATAGCGGGAAGGGACGGGGGTACC. This sequence encodes CASSIAGRDGGT. The whole CDR3 is CASSIAGRDGGTYTF.

The sequenced CDR3 bases are TGCGCCAGCAGTGAGTCGGGGCAGATCTACGAG. It yields the protein CASSESGQIYE. The full CDR3 protein is CASSESGQIYEQYF. The rearrangement links TRBV10-1 to TRBJ2-7; D is perhaps TRBD1 (5 bases). The DNA ends 3 residues before the CDR3 does, and the rest of the CDR3 is filled in from the germline J gene. The CDR3 runs to 14 residues. From germline, CDR1 is WNHNN and CDR2 SYGVQD (reference sequence). V lost 0 bases and J 3 bases, leaving 9 bases between the germline ends.

Regarding this clone: The CDR3 is cut off 3 residues early in the read; its end comes from the germline J gene. The V and J genes are TRBV6-1 and TRBJ2-4; 8 nucleotides match TRBD1. V dropped 3 bases and J dropped 3; count of bases not matched to a gene: 4. The CDR3 covers 15 residues. Germline-derived CDR1 and CDR2 are MNHNS and SASEGT. CDR3 DNA (partial): TGTGCCAGCAGTGAGGACAGGGCGGGCAAAAACATT. As protein: CASSEDRAGKNI. The whole CDR3 protein is CASSEDRAGKNIQYF.

Of note for this clone: Coverage ceases 3 residues before the CDR3 finishes, and the germline J gene fills in the end. V and J are TRBV19 and TRBJ2-5, with 7 positions matching TRBD1. The CDR3 is 15 amino acids. In germline, CDR1 is LNHDA, CDR2 SQIVND (reference sequence). V was pared by 5 bases and J by 2 bases, with 8 bases of the junction left unmatched. CDR3 sequence reads: CASSPWDSRQETQYF. The DNA read from the CDR3 is TGTGCCAGTAGTCCATGGGACAGTCGACAAGAGACC.

The CDR3 bases that were read are TGTGCCAGCAGGCTTGACAGGCTGAACTACGAG. Protein product: CASRLDRLNYE. The whole CDR3 is CASRLDRLNYEQYF. The rearrangement joins TRBV2 to TRBJ2-7; D perhaps matches TRBD1 (6 bases). The sequenced fragment ends 3 residues before the CDR3 boundary, so the rest is inferred from the germline J gene. The V end was cut by 6 bases, the J end by 3 bases, with 15 bases between. CDR3 length: 14 residues. Germline values: CDR1 SNHLY, CDR2 FYNNEI.

As regards this clone: The read ends 3 residues early relative to the CDR3; the germline J gene fills the gap. The gene calls are TRBV20-1 and TRBJ2-2; 8 nucleotides align to TRBD2. The CDR3 loop spans 15 amino acids. V lost 2 bases, J lost 4 bases, and 6 bases stayed unmatched. Germline CDR1 reads DFQATT; CDR2 reads SNEGSKA (reference sequence). CDR3 in amino acids: CSARLSGMATGELFF. The DNA read from the CDR3 is TGCAGTGCTAGACTTAGCGGGATGGCCACCGGGGAG.

Remarks on this clone: The read ends 3 residues shy of where the CDR3 ends; the end is completed using the germline J gene. V gene TRBV7-9 combines with J gene TRBJ2-2; D is uncertain. Germline lookup yields CDR1 SEHNR and CDR2 FQNEAQ (reference sequence). The CDR3 loop spans 12 amino acids. The CDR3 spells CASSLDYTALFF. The CDR3 bases that were read are TGTGCCAGCAGCTTAGACTACACCGCG.

As for this clone: The read falls 3 residues short of the CDR3 end, and the missing part is taken from the germline J gene. This chain joins TRBV7-6 and TRBJ2-2, with D tentatively TRBD1 (5 bases). Germline CDR1 reads SGHVS; CDR2 reads FNYEAQ. This CDR3 spans 15 amino acids. The CDR3 bases that were read are TGTGCCAGCAGCCTCCCCGTATCTGGGGCCAACGTG. Translated: CASSLPVSGANV. The full-length CDR3 reads as CASSLPVSGANVLFF.

Note on this clone: The read terminates 3 residues ahead of where the CDR3 ends, so the germline J gene completes it. The chain recombines TRBV2 with TRBJ2-2; no reliable D call. Per the germline V gene, CDR1 is SNHLY and CDR2 is FYNNEI. There are 12 residues in the CDR3. CDR3 sequence: CASNLPGEKLFF. The sequenced CDR3 bases are TGTGCCAGCAACCTACCGGGTGAAAAG.

On this clone: The read comes to an end 3 residues before the CDR3 does, leaving the germline J gene to fill in the end. This chain joins TRBV20-1 and TRBJ1-6, with 8 nucleotides matching TRBD1. CDR3 length: 15 amino acids. The trim removed 0 bases at V and 8 bases at J, leaving 6 bases unmatched. Germline CDR1 and CDR2: DFQATT and SNEGSKA (reference sequence). The CDR3 DNA, read in part, is TGCAGTGCTAGAGAGGACAGGGATATGCATTCACCC. Translated: CSAREDRDMHSP. Given in full, the CDR3 is CSAREDRDMHSPLHF.

In the case of this clone: The CDR3 extends 3 residues past the end of the read, so its final part is completed from the germline J gene. The genes are TRBV7-6 and TRBJ2-7; a possible D gene is TRBD2 (6 bases). Per the germline V gene, CDR1 is SGHVS and CDR2 is FNYEAQ. The CDR3 spans 15 residues. Trimming cost V 4 bases and J 6 bases, with 19 bases left between them. Here the CDR3 reads CASSSRLADLSEQYF. The CDR3 DNA, read in part, is TGTGCCAGCAGCTCGAGATTAGCGGACCTCTCCGAG.

About this clone: The missing CDR3 end, 3 residues past where the read stops, is filled in from the germline J gene. This sequence joins TRBV19 and TRBJ2-3, with TRBD2 as a possible D gene (6 bases). This CDR3 region has 14 residues. Germline-derived CDR1 and CDR2 are LNHDA and SQIVND (reference sequence). CDR3 DNA, as far as it was read: TGTGCCAGTACCGACCGTCGGGGGAATCAGCCG. It encodes CASTDRRGNQP. The full CDR3 sequence reads CASTDRRGNQPQYF. The full variable domain, its missing parts supplied by reference TRBV19 and TRBJ2-3, is DGGITQSPKYLFRKEGQNVTLSCEQNLNHDAMYWYRQDPGQGLRLIYYSQIVNDFQKGDIAEGYSVSREKKESFPLTVTSAQKNPTAFYLCASTDRRGNQPQYFGPGTRLTVL.

In terms of frequency, this clone is medium-sized. The read halts 3 residues ahead of the CDR3 end, with the missing end drawn from the germline J gene. The rearrangement uses TRBV6-2 or TRBV6-3 and TRBJ1-3; 8 bases line up with TRBD1. The germline gives CDR1 MNHEY, CDR2 SVGEGT. V gave up 6 bases and J gave up 1 base; unmatched junction bases: 5. The CDR3 runs 15 residues. The CDR3 reads CASRSGQASGNTIYF. The sequenced part of the CDR3 DNA is TGTGCCAGCAGGTCGGGACAGGCATCTGGAAACACC.